The 20 T cell receptor beta chains below were found in one sample sequenced in a study of cytomegalovirus exposure and HLA in healthy donors. Clones were read by immunoSEQ multiplex PCR, and TCRdb kept only the in-frame ones, dropping some. Here the sample spans approximately 70,000 clones, 85% to 95% being singletons. What was sequenced was PBMCs. These receptor sequences come from a woman aged 18-29 years in good health and CMV-seronegative.

This chain links TRBV5-6 with TRBJ1-6; D is perhaps TRBD1 (6 bases). Trimming removed 0 bases at V and 8 bases at J, with 12 bases between. CDR1 is SGHDT and CDR2 is YYEEEE in the germline V gene. The CDR3 spans 15 residues. CDR3 sequence reads: CASSLGQGRDSPLHF. CDR3 in DNA: TGTGCCAGCAGCTTGGGCCAGGGGAGGGATTCACCCCTCCACTTT.

The gene calls are TRBV5-1 and TRBJ1-1; TRBD1 aligns across 7 bases. The CDR3 covers 15 residues. Per the germline V gene, CDR1 is SGHRS and CDR2 is YFSETQ. V shed 0 bases and J 5 bases; nucleotides not matched to a gene: 7. The CDR3: CASSLAGQGGTEAFF. The CDR3 DNA follows: TGCGCCAGCAGCTTGGCCGGGCAGGGGGGAACTGAAGCTTTCTTT.

The genes are TRBV2 and TRBJ2-3; TRBD2 matches at 14 bases. This CDR3 has 16 residues. From germline, CDR1 is SNHLY and CDR2 FYNNEI. Trimming cost V 5 bases and J 6 bases; bases outside gene matches: 7. This CDR3 reads CASSLGLAGGGDTQYF. The CDR3 DNA follows: TGTGCCAGCAGTTTAGGACTAGCGGGGGGCGGGGATACGCAGTATTTT.

This clone was counted between two and nine times. The rearrangement joins TRBV4-1 to TRBJ2-3; 9 bases line up with TRBD2. The CDR3 has 15 residues. The germline gives CDR1 MGHRA, CDR2 YSYEKL. Losses at the gene ends were 7 bases for V and 0 bases for J; bases not matched to a gene: 5. Here the CDR3 reads CASTERGASTDTQYF. The DNA for the CDR3 is TGCGCCAGCACAGAGCGGGGGGCGAGCACAGATACGCAGTATTTT.

The count of this clone is one. This CDR3 reads CASSPTHRGNTGELFF. The CDR3 DNA sequence: TGTGCCAGCAGCCCTACGCACAGGGGGAACACCGGGGAGCTGTTTTTT. The chain links TRBV11-2 to TRBJ2-2; 7 nucleotides line up with TRBD1. This CDR3 comprises 16 residues. V lost 5 bases to trimming and J lost 1 base; unmatched junction nucleotides: 7. Germline loops: CDR1 SGHAT, CDR2 FQNNGV.

This chain links TRBV5-6 with TRBJ1-1, with D tentatively TRBD1 (5 bases). Germline lookup yields CDR1 SGHDT and CDR2 YYEEEE. Trimming removed 0 bases from V and 10 bases from J, with 13 bases in between. The CDR3 loop spans 13 amino acids. The CDR3 bases are TGTGCCAGCAGCTTGGCGGGGGGGTCGGTAGCTTTCTTT. It encodes CASSLAGGSVAFF.

The J gene is TRBJ1-6, the V gene TRBV11-3; D may be TRBD1 (6 bases). The germline gives CDR1 SGHNT, CDR2 YENEEA. This CDR3 has 14 amino acids. The V end was cut by 5 bases, the J end by 4 bases, with 9 bases between. CDR3 DNA: TGTGCCAGCAGCCTCACAGGGTATAATTCACCCCTCCACTTT. Translation: CASSLTGYNSPLHF.

The chain employs TRBV5-1 and TRBJ1-4; D is undetermined. Germline CDR1 is SGHRS and CDR2 is YFSETQ. The CDR3 extends over 16 amino acids. V was clipped by 3 bases and J by 6 bases, with 18 bases between them. The CDR3 is CASSSRGRLPDEKLFF. For the CDR3, the DNA is TGCGCCAGCAGCTCCCGCGGGCGGCTACCGGATGAAAAACTGTTTTTT.

The chain employs TRBV5-1 and TRBJ2-3; 11 nucleotides match TRBD2. Germline lookup yields CDR1 SGHRS and CDR2 YFSETQ. The CDR3 totals 16 residues. V lost 0 bases and J lost 4; bases outside the gene matches: 4. The CDR3 protein is CASSLVSGGAPDTQYF. In nucleotides, the CDR3 is TGCGCCAGCAGCTTGGTTAGCGGGGGGGCCCCAGATACGCAGTATTTT.

The gene calls are TRBV7-8 and TRBJ1-3; D remains ambiguous. The V and J ends lost 2 bases and 0 bases respectively, with 5 bases between them. The CDR3 loop spans 14 amino acids. Germline V gene sequence: CDR1 SGHVS, CDR2 FQNEAQ. In DNA, the CDR3 is TGTGCCAGCAGCTTACAGTTCTCTGGAAACACCATATATTTT. Residues: CASSLQFSGNTIYF.

The V gene is TRBV25-1, the J gene TRBJ2-1; 8 bases are shared with TRBD1. Trimming at V came to 6 bases and at J to 5 bases, leaving 6 bases not matched to a gene. The CDR3 extends over 14 amino acids. Per the germline V gene, CDR1 is MGHDK and CDR2 is SYGVNS. As DNA, the CDR3 is TGTGCCAGCAGGGCGGGACAGGCAAACAATGAGCAGTTCTTC. This sequence encodes CASRAGQANNEQFF.

The genes are TRBV7-2 and TRBJ2-2; 8 bases fit TRBD1. The germline CDR1 and CDR2 sequences are SGHTA and FQGNSA. Trimming took 5 bases from V and 10 from J; bases not matched to a gene: 9. CDR3 size: 14 residues. The chain's CDR3 is CASSLDRGGAELFF. As DNA, the CDR3 is TGTGCCAGCAGCCTCGACAGGGGTGGAGCGGAGCTGTTTTTT.

The chain is built from TRBV6-1 and TRBJ1-1; D possibly corresponds to TRBD1 (5 bases). V was pared by 8 bases and J by 4 bases, with 17 bases between. CDR3 length: 14 amino acids. Per the germline V gene, CDR1 is MNHNS and CDR2 is SASEGT. DNA of the CDR3: TGTGCCAGCCGGGACTCCCGATGGGGCACTGAAGCTTTCTTT. Protein product: CASRDSRWGTEAFF.

The V and J genes are TRBV11-2 and TRBJ2-2, with a weak D call TRBD2 (6 bases). CDR1 is SGHAT, CDR2 FQNNGV, per germline. V shed 4 bases and J shed 0 bases, with 9 bases lying between them. The CDR3 contains 15 residues. The CDR3 DNA reads as TGTGCCAGCAGCTGGGGACTTTCGAACACCGGGGAGCTGTTTTTT. Protein product: CASSWGLSNTGELFF.

This chain joins TRBV5-1 and TRBJ2-5; 12 nucleotides line up with TRBD2. This CDR3 comprises 21 residues. Per the germline V gene, CDR1 is SGHRS and CDR2 is YFSETQ. With V trimmed by 5 bases and J by 4 bases, 24 bases remained unmatched. CDR3 in amino acids: CASRLRPSGGATSIFRETQYF. In nucleotides, the CDR3 is TGCGCCAGCAGACTGCGGCCTAGCGGGGGGGCCACCTCTATATTTCGAGAGACCCAGTACTTC.

The chain is built from TRBV7-3 and TRBJ1-1; tentatively, D is TRBD1 (6 bases). The V gene's germline CDR1 is SGHTA and CDR2 FQGTGA. The CDR3 length is 15 residues. V lost 2 bases to trimming and J lost 0 bases, with 10 bases between them. CDR3 residues: CASSLGAGVNTEAFF. The DNA for the CDR3 is TGTGCCAGCAGCTTAGGCGCAGGGGTGAACACTGAAGCTTTCTTT.

This chain connects TRBV30 to TRBJ1-5, with unresolved D. Per the germline V gene, CDR1 is GTSNPN and CDR2 is SVGIG (reference sequence). The CDR3 consists of 13 residues. The V gene lost 1 base and the J gene lost 0 bases, with 4 bases spanning the gap. The CDR3 loop is CAWSDNSNQPQHF. CDR3 bases: TGTGCCTGGAGTGACAATAGCAATCAGCCCCAGCATTTT. Looking up the rest from reference TRBV30 and TRBJ1-5 gives the full variable domain: SQTIHQWPATLVQPVGSPLSLECTVEGTSNPNLYWYRQAAGRGLQLLFYSVGIGQISSEVPQNLSASRPQDRQFILSSKKLLLSDSGFYLCAWSDNSNQPQHFGDGTRLSIL.

This sequence joins TRBV6-6 and TRBJ2-7; D ambiguous. Germline V gene lookup returns CDR1 MNHNY and CDR2 SVGAGI (reference sequence). V dropped 6 bases and J dropped 2 bases, with 14 bases sitting between them. CDR3 length: 14 residues. CDR3 protein: CASSSETLAYEQYF. CDR3 DNA: TGTGCCAGCAGCTCGGAGACGCTAGCCTACGAGCAGTACTTC.

Concerning this clone: Mismatch with germline at one junction end may stem from a read error. The chain uses TRBV14 and TRBJ2-1; 9 nucleotides agree with TRBD1. There are 14 residues in the CDR3. Germline values: CDR1 SGHDN, CDR2 FVKESK. The CDR3 region is CASSKEYRGLWQFF. The CDR3 DNA sequence: TGTGCCAGCAGCAAAGAATACAGGGGGCTTTGGCAGTTCTTC.

The rearrangement joins TRBV28 to TRBJ2-7; TRBD1 might be the D (6 bases). The CDR3 spans 16 residues. Per the germline V gene, CDR1 is MDHEN and CDR2 is SYDVKM. The V gene lost 5 bases and the J gene lost 1 base, with 18 bases spanning the gap. This chain's CDR3 is CASSPPGRGSSYEQYF. CDR3 bases: TGTGCCAGCAGTCCTCCGGGCAGGGGATCGTCCTACGAGCAGTACTTC.